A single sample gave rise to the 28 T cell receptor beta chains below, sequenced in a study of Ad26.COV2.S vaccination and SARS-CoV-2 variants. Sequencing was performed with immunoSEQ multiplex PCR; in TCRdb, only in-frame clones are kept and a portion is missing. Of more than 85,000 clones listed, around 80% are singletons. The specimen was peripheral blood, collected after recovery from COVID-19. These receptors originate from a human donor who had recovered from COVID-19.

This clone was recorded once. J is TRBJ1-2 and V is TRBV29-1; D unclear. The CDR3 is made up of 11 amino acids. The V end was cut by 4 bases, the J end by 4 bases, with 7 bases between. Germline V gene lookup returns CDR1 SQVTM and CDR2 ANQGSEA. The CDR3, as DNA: TGCAGCGTTGCGGGGTTCTATGGCTACACCTTC. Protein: CSVAGFYGYTF.

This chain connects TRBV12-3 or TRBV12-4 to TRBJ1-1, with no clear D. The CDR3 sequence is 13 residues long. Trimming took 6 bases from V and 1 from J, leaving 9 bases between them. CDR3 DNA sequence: TGTGCCAGCAGACTGACACAGAACACTGAAGCTTTCTTT. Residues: CASRLTQNTEAFF.

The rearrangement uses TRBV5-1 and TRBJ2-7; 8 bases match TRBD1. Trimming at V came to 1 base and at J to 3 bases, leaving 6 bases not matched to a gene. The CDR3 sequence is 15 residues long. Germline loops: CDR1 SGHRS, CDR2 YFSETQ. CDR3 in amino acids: CASSLIGQGIYEQYF. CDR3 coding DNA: TGCGCCAGCAGCTTGATCGGACAGGGCATCTACGAGCAGTACTTC.

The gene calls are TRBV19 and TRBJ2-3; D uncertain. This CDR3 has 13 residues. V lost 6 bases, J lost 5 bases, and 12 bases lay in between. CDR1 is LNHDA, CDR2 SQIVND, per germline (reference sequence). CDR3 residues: CASRIVGGDTQYF. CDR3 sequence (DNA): TGTGCCAGTAGGATCGTTGGTGGAGATACGCAGTATTTT.

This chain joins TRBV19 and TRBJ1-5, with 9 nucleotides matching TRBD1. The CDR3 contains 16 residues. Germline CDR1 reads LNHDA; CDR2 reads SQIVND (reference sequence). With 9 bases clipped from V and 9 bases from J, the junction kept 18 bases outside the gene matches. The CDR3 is CASGEGAGTGLGPQHF. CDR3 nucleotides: TGTGCCAGCGGGGAAGGTGCCGGGACAGGGCTCGGGCCCCAGCATTTT.

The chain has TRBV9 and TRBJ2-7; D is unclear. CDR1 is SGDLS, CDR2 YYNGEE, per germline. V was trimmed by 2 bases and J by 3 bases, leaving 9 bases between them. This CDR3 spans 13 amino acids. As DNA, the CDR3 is TGTGCCAGCAGCGTGGACCCTCACTACGAGCAGTACTTC. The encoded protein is CASSVDPHYEQYF.

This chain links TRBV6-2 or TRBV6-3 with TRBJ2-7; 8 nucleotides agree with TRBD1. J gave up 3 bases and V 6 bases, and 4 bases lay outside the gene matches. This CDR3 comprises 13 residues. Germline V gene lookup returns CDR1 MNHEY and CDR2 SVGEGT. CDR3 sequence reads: CASSKTGVYEQYF. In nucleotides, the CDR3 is TGTGCCAGCAGCAAGACAGGGGTCTACGAGCAGTACTTC.

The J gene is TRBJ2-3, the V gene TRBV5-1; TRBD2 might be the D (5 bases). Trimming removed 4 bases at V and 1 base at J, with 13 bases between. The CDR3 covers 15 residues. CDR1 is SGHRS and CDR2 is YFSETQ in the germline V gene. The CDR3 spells CASSPPSPGTDTQYF. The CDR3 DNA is TGCGCCAGCAGCCCTCCTAGCCCGGGCACAGATACGCAGTATTTT. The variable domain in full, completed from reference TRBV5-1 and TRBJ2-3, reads KAGVTQTPRYLIKTRGQQVTLSCSPISGHRSVSWYQQTPGQGLQFLFEYFSETQRNKGNFPGRFSGRQFSNSRSEMNVSTLELGDSALYLCASSPPSPGTDTQYFGPGTRLTVL.

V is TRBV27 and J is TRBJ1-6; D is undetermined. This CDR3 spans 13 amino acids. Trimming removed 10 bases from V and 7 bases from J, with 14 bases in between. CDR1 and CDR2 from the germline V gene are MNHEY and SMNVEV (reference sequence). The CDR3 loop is CATKDLDNSPLHF. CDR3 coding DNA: TGTGCCACCAAAGATCTGGACAATTCACCCCTCCACTTT.

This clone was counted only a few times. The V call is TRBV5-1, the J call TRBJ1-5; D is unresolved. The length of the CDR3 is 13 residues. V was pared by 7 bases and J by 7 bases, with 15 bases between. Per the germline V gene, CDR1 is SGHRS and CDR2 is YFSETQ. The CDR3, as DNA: TGCGCCAGCTCCCTAGCGGCCGAACAGCCCCAGCATTTT. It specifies CASSLAAEQPQHF.

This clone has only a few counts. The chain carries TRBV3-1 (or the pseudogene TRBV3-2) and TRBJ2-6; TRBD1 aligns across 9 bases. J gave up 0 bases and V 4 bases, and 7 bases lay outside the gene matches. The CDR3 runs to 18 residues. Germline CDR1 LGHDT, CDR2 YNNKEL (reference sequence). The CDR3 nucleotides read TGTGCCAGCAGCCCGCCGGGACAGGGTCCCTCTGGGGCCAACGTCCTGACTTTC. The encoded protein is CASSPPGQGPSGANVLTF.

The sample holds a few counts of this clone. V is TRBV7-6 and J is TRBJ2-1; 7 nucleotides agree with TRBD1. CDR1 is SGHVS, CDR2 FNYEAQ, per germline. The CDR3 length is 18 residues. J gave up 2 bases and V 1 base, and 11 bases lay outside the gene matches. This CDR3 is CASSLVRGGDGPYNEQFF. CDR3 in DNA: TGTGCCAGCAGCTTAGTAAGAGGGGGCGACGGCCCCTACAATGAGCAGTTCTTC.

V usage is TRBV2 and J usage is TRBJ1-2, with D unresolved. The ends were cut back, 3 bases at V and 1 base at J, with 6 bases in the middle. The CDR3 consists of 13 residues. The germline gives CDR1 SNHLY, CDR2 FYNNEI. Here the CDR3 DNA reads TGTGCCAGCAGTGACAGGAGTAACTATGGCTACACCTTC. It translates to CASSDRSNYGYTF.

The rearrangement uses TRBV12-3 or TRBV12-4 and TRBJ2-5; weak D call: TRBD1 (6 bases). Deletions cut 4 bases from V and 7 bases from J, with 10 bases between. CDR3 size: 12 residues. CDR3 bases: TGTGCCAGCAGTTCCCTCAGGGGGACCCAGTACTTC. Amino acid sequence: CASSSLRGTQYF.

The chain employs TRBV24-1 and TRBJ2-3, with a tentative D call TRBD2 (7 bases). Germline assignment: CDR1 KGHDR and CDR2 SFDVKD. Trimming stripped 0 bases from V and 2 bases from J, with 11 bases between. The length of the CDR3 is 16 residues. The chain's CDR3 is CATSDLAGAITDTQYF. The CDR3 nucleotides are TGTGCCACCAGTGATTTGGCGGGGGCTATCACAGATACGCAGTATTTT.

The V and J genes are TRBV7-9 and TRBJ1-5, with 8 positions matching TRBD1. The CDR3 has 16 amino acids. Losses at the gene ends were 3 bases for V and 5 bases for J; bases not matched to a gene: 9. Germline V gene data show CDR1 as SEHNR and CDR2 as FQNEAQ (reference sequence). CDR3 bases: TGTGCCAGCAGCTTTGAGACAGGGGTTGGGGATCAGCCCCAGCATTTT. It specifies CASSFETGVGDQPQHF.

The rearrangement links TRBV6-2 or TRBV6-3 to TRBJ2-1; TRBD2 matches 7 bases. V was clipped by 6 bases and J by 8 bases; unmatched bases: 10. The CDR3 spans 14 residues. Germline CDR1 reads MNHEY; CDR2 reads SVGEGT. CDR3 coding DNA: TGTGCCAGCAGCCTTGGACTAGTAGGCGATGAGCAGTTCTTC. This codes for CASSLGLVGDEQFF.

DNA for the CDR3: TGTGCCAGCAGCCCCCGGACCGCAAACTATGGCTACACCTTC. The encoded protein is CASSPRTANYGYTF. The chain has TRBV11-2 and TRBJ1-2; D is unresolved. Deletions cut 5 bases from V and 2 bases from J, with 12 bases between. The CDR3 has 14 residues. The germline V gene has CDR1 SGHAT and CDR2 FQNNGV.

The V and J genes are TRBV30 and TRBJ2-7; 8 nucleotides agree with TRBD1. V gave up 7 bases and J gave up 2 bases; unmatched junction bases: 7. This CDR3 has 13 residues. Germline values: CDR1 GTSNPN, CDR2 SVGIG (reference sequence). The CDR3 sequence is CALLRTGTYEQYF. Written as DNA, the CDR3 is TGTGCCTTGCTCAGGACAGGGACCTACGAGCAGTACTTC.

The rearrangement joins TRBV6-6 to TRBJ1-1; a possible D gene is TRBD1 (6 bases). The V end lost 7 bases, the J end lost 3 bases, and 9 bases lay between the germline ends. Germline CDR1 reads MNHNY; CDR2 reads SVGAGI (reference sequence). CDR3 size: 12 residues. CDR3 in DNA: TGTGCCAGCAAAGGGGGGGACACTGAAGCTTTCTTT. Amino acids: CASKGGDTEAFF.

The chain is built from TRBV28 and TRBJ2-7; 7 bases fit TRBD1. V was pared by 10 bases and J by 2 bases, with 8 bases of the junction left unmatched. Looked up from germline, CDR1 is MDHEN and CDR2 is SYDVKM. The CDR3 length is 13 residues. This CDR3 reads CATAPGGTYEQYF. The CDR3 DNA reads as TGTGCCACCGCCCCAGGGGGAACCTACGAGCAGTACTTC.

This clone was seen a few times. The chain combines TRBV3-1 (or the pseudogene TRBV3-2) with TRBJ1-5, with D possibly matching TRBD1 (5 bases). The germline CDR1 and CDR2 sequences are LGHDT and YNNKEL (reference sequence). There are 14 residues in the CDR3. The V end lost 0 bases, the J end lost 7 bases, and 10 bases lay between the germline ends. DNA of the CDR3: TGTGCCAGCAGCCAAGACGCGACAGCCCAGCCCCAGCATTTT. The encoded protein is CASSQDATAQPQHF.

The CDR3 bases are TGTGCCAGCAGTTTAGACAGGGATCTCTATGGCTACACCTTC. It encodes CASSLDRDLYGYTF. The chain combines TRBV6-2 or TRBV6-3 with TRBJ1-2; 7 nucleotides align to TRBD1. The CDR3 is 14 residues long. Germline V CDR1 and CDR2: MNHEY, SVGEGT. Unmatched junction bases numbered 6, after V lost 4 bases and J lost 4 bases.

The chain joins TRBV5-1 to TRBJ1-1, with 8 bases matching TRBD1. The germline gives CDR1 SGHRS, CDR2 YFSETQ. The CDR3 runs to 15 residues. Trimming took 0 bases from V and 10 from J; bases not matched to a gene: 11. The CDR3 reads CASSLAIGTGAGAFF. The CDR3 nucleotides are TGCGCCAGCAGCTTGGCCATTGGGACAGGAGCTGGAGCTTTCTTT.

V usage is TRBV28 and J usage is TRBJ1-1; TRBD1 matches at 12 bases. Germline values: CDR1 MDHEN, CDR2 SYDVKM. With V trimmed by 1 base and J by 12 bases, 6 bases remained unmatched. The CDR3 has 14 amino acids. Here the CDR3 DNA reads TGTGCCAGCAGTTTATACGGGACAGGGGGCGGGTCTTTCTTT. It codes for CASSLYGTGGGSFF.

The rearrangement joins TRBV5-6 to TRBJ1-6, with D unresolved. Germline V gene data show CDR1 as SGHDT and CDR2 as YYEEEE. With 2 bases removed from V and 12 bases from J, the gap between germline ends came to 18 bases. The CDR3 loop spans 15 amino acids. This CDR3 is CASSFSLRREGPLHF. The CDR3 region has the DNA TGTGCCAGCAGCTTTTCCCTAAGGCGGGAAGGACCCCTCCACTTT.

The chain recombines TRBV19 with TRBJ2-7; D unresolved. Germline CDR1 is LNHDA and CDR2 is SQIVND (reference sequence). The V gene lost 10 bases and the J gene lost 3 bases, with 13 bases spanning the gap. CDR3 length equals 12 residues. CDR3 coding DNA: TGTGCCACCTCCTGGACGGGCTACGAGCAGTACTTC. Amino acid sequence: CATSWTGYEQYF. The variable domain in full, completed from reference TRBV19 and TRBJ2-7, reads DGGITQSPKYLFRKEGQNVTLSCEQNLNHDAMYWYRQDPGQGLRLIYYSQIVNDFQKGDIAEGYSVSREKKESFPLTVTSAQKNPTAFYLCATSWTGYEQYFGPGTRLTVT.

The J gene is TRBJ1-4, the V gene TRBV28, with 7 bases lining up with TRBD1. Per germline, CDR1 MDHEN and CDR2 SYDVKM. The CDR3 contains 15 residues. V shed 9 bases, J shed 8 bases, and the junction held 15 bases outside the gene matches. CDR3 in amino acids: CASEPWRGLGEKLFF. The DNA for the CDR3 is TGTGCCAGTGAACCTTGGAGGGGGCTCGGAGAAAAACTGTTTTTT.